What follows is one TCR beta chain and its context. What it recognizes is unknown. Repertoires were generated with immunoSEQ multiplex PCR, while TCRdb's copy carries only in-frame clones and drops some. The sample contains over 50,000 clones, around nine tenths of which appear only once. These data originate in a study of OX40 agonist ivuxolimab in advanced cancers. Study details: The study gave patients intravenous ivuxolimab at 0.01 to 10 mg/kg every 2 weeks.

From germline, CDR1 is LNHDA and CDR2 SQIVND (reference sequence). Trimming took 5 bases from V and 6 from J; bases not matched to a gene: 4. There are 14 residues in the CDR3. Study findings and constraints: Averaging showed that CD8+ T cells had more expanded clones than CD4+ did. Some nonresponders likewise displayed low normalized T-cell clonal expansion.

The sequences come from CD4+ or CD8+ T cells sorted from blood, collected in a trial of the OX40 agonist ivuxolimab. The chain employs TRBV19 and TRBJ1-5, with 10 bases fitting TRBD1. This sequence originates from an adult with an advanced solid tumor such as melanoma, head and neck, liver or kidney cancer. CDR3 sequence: CASSPRTGGQPQHF. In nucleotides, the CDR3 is TGTGCCAGTAGTCCGAGGACAGGGGGTCAGCCCCAGCATTTT.